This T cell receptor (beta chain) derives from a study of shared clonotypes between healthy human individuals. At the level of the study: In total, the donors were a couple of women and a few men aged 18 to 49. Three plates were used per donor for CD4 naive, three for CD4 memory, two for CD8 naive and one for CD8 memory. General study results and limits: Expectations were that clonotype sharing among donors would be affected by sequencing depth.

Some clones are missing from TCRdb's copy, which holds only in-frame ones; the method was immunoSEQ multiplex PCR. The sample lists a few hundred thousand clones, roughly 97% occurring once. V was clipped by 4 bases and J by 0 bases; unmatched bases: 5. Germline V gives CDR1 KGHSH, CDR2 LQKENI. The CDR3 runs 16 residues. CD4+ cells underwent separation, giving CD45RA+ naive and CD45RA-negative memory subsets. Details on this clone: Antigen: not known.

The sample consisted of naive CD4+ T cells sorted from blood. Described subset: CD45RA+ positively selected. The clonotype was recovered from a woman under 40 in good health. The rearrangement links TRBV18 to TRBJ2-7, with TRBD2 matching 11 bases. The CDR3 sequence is CASSQQGLADSYEQYF. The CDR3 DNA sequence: TGTGCCAGCTCACAACAGGGACTAGCGGACTCCTACGAGCAGTACTTC. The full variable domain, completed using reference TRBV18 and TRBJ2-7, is NAGVMQNPRHLVRRRGQEARLRCSPMKGHSHVYWYRQLPEEGLKFMVYLQKENIIDESGMPKERFSAEFPKEGPSILRIQQVVRGDSAAYFCASSQQGLADSYEQYFGPGTRLTVT.